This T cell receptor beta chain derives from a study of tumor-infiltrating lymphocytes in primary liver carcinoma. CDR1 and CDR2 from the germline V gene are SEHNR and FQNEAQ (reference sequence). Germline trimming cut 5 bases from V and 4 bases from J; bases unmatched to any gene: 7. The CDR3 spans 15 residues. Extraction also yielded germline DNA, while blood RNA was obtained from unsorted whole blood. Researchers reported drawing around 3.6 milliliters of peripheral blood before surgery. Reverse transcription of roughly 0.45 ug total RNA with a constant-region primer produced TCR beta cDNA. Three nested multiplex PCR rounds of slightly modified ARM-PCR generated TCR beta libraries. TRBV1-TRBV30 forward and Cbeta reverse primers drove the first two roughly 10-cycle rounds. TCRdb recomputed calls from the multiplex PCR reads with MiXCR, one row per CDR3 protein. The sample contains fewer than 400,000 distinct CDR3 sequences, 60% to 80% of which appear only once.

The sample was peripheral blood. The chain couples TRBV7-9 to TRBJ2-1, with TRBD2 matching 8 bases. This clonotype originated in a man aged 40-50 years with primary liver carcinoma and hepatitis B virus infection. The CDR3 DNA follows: TGTGCCAGCAGCCCATACGGGAGGGGTTACAATGAGCAGTTCTTC. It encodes CASSPYGRGYNEQFF.